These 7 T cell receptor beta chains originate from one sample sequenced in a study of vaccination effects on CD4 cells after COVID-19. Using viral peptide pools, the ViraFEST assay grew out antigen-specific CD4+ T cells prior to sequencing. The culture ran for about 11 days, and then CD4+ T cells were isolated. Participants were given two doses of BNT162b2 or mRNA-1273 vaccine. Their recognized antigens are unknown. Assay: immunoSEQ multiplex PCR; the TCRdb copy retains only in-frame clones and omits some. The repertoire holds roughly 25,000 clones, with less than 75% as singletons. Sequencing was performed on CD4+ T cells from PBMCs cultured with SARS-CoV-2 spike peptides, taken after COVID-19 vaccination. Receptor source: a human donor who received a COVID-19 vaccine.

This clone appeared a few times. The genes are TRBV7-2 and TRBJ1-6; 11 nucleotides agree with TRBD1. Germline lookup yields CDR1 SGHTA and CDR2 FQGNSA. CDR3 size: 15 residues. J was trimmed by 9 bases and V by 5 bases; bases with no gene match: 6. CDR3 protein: CASSPWTGGSSPLHF. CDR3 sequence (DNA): TGTGCCAGCAGCCCCTGGACAGGGGGCTCTTCACCCCTCCACTTT.

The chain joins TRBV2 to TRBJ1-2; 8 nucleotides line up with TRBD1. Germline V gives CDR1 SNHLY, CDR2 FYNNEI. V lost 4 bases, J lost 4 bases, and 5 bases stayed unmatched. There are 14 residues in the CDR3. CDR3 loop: CASSVSQGGYGYTF. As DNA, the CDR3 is TGTGCCAGCAGTGTTTCACAGGGGGGCTATGGCTACACCTTC.

The chain's CDR3 is CASSSLGGLREQYF. CDR3 coding DNA: TGTGCCAGCAGCTCTCTAGGGGGGCTGCGGGAGCAGTACTTC. The chain is built from TRBV5-5 and TRBJ2-7; D is perhaps TRBD1 or TRBD2 (6 bases each). Trimming took 3 bases from V and 7 from J, leaving 17 bases between them. The CDR3 is 14 residues long. Germline CDR1 SGHKS, CDR2 YYEKEE (reference sequence).

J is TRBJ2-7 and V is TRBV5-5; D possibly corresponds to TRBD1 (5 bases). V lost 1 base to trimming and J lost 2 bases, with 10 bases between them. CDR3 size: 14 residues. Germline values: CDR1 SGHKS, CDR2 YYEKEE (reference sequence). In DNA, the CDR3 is TGTGCCAGCAGCTTGTCGCAGGGCCCCTACGAGCAGTACTTC. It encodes CASSLSQGPYEQYF.

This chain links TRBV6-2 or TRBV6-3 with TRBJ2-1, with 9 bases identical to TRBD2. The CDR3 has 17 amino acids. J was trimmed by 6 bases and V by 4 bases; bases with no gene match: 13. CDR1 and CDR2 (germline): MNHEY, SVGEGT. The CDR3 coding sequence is TGTGCCAGCAGTTCCGGATTTAGCGGGAGAAAGGTCAATGAGCAGTTCTTC. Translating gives CASSSGFSGRKVNEQFF.

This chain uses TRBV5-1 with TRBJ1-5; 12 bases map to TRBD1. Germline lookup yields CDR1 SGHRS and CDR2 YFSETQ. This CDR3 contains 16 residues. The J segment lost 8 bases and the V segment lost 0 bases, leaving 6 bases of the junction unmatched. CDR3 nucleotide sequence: TGCGCCAGCAGCTTGGCGGGACAGGGGGCAGGGGAGCCCCAGCATTTT. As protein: CASSLAGQGAGEPQHF.

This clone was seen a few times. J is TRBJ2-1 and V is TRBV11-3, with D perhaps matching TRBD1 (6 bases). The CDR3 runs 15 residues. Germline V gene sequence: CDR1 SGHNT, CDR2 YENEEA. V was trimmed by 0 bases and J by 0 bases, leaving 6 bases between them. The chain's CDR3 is CASSLEQGSYNEQFF. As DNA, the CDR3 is TGTGCCAGCAGCTTAGAACAGGGCTCCTACAATGAGCAGTTCTTC. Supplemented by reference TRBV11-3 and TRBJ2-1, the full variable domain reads EAGVVQSPRYKIIEKKQPVAFWCNPISGHNTLYWYLQNLGQGPELLIRYENEEAVDDSQLPKDRFSAERLKGVDSTLKIQPAELGDSAVYLCASSLEQGSYNEQFFGPGTRLTVL.